The next 9 T cell receptor beta chains were all read from a single sample in a study of T cells after yellow fever vaccination. TCRdb recomputed calls from the 5' RACE reads with MiXCR, one row per CDR3 protein. In the table there are 320,000 or so distinct CDR3 sequences, roughly 8.4% of which are singletons. Material: PBMCs, obtained approximately 47 days after the first yellow fever vaccination. These receptors originate from a man aged 18 to 35 who received the YFV17D yellow fever vaccine.

J is TRBJ2-2 and V is TRBV5-6; D is perhaps TRBD1 (6 bases). The CDR3 is made up of 14 amino acids. Germline loops: CDR1 SGHDT, CDR2 YYEEEE. Trimming left V 6 bases short and J 1 base short, with 10 bases between. CDR3 region: CASKTGRNTGELFF. CDR3 DNA: TGTGCCAGCAAAACAGGGCGGAACACCGGGGAGCTGTTTTTT.

This clonotype was seen a few times. The rearrangement links TRBV6-1 to TRBJ1-5, with D possibly TRBD1 on 6 matching bases. CDR1 is MNHNS and CDR2 is SASEGT in the germline V gene. V shed 5 bases and J shed 6 bases, with 14 bases lying between them. The CDR3 extends over 14 amino acids. The CDR3 DNA reads TGTGCCAGCAGTCGGGGGGCTAGTACTCAGCCCCAGCATTTT. It yields the protein CASSRGASTQPQHF.

This clonotype showed up many times. The chain employs TRBV4-3 and TRBJ1-1; unclear D gene. V dropped 2 bases and J dropped 4 bases, with 8 bases sitting between them. This CDR3 is 13 amino acids long. Germline V gene lookup returns CDR1 LGHNA and CDR2 YSLEER. In DNA, the CDR3 is TGCGCCAGCAGCCAATACCCAGCCACTGAAGCTTTCTTT. Translation: CASSQYPATEAFF.

This clonotype was seen more than once but under ten times. The rearrangement links TRBV27 to TRBJ1-5, with a possible D match to TRBD1 (5 bases). The germline V and J ends were trimmed by 0 bases and 3 bases, with 9 bases remaining between them. The CDR3 totals 15 residues. Germline CDR1 is MNHEY and CDR2 is SMNVEV (reference sequence). The CDR3 protein is CASSLSLTANQPQHF. The CDR3 DNA sequence: TGTGCCAGCAGTTTATCGTTGACAGCCAATCAGCCCCAGCATTTT.

This clonotype was observed a handful of times. The chain joins TRBV7-2 to TRBJ2-1; either TRBD1 or TRBD2 may fit D (5 bases each). Germline V lookup: CDR1 SGHTA, CDR2 FQGNSA. The CDR3 runs to 14 residues. V was trimmed by 5 bases and J by 4 bases, leaving 12 bases between them. Here the CDR3 DNA reads TGTGCCAGCAGCCGACCGGGGCCATACAATGAGCAGTTCTTC. This sequence encodes CASSRPGPYNEQFF. The whole variable domain, filled in from reference TRBV7-2 and TRBJ2-1, reads GAGVSQSPSNKVTEKGKDVELRCDPISGHTALYWYRQSLGQGLEFLIYFQGNSAPDKSGLPSDRFSAERTGGSVSTLTIQRTQQEDSAVYLCASSRPGPYNEQFFGPGTRLTVL.

The chain uses TRBV6-1 and TRBJ2-2; D gene ambiguous. CDR3 length: 13 amino acids. Looked up from germline, CDR1 is MNHNS and CDR2 is SASEGT. The V gene lost 3 bases and the J gene lost 11 bases, with 13 bases spanning the gap. The DNA of the CDR3 is TGTGCCAGCAGTGACGGCAGAGCGAATGAGCTGTTTTTT. Residues: CASSDGRANELFF.

The chain uses TRBV9 and TRBJ2-5; no definite D call. The CDR3 is made up of 14 amino acids. Looked up from germline, CDR1 is SGDLS and CDR2 is YYNGEE. Trimming removed 4 bases at V and 5 bases at J, with 15 bases between. CDR3 DNA sequence: TGTGCCAGCAGCCCACCATTATCCCAGGAGACCCAGTACTTC. As protein: CASSPPLSQETQYF.

The V gene is TRBV20-1, the J gene TRBJ1-5; possibly TRBD1 for D (5 bases). Trimming took 3 bases from V and 0 from J, leaving 18 bases between them. Germline CDR1 reads DFQATT; CDR2 reads SNEGSKA (reference sequence). The CDR3 extends over 17 amino acids. The CDR3 protein is CSASSTWDFNSNQPQHF. Here the CDR3 DNA reads TGCAGTGCTAGTTCCACCTGGGACTTCAATAGCAATCAGCCCCAGCATTTT.

CDR3 loop: CASSPWDGSDTQYF. The CDR3 coding sequence is TGTGCCAGTAGTCCCTGGGACGGATCAGATACGCAGTATTTT. The rearrangement links TRBV19 to TRBJ2-3; tentatively, D is TRBD1 or TRBD2 (5 bases each). CDR1 and CDR2 from the germline V gene are LNHDA and SQIVND (reference sequence). There are 14 residues in the CDR3. Between the trimmed V and J ends, which lost 5 bases and 4 bases, there was a span of 13 bases.